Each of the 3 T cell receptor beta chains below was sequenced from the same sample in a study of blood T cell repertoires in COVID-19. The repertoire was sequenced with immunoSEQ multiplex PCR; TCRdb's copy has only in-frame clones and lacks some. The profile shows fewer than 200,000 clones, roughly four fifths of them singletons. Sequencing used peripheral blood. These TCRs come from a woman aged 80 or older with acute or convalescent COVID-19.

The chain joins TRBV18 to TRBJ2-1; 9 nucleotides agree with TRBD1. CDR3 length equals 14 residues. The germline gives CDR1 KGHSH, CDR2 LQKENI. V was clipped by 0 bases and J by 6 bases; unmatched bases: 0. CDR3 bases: TGTGCCAGCTCACCACCGGGACAGGGCAATGAGCAGTTCTTC. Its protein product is CASSPPGQGNEQFF. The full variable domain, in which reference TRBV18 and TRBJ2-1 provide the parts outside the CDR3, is NAGVMQNPRHLVRRRGQEARLRCSPMKGHSHVYWYRQLPEEGLKFMVYLQKENIIDESGMPKERFSAEFPKEGPSILRIQQVVRGDSAAYFCASSPPGQGNEQFFGPGTRLTVL.

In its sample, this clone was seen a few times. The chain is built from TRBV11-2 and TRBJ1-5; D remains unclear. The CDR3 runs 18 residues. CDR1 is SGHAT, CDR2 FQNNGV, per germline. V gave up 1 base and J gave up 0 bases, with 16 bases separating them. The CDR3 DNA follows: TGTGCCAGCAGCTTAGTAATCCTTCGCGGGCTTAGCAATCAGCCCCAGCATTTT. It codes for CASSLVILRGLSNQPQHF.

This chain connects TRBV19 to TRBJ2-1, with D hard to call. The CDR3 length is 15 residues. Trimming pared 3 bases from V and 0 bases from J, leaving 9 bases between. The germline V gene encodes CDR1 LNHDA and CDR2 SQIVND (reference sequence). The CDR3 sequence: CASSMGGPSYNEQFF. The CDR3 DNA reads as TGTGCCAGTAGTATGGGTGGGCCCTCCTACAATGAGCAGTTCTTC.